The 23 T cell receptor beta chains in this list originate from one sample, sequenced in a study of shared clonotypes between healthy human individuals. The assay was immunoSEQ multiplex PCR, and TCRdb's table has in-frame clones only and misses some. The data hold about 2.3 million clones, with roughly 92% observed a single time. The specimen was naive CD4+ T cells from PBMCs. This sample's subset: CD45RA+ positively selected. The receptor source for this set is a man aged 18 to 30 in good health. Some clones in this sample may be carry-over from other donors' samples.

The chain carries TRBV18 and TRBJ2-1; maybe TRBD2 (6 bases). Deletions cut 5 bases from V and 5 bases from J, with 13 bases between. The CDR3 contains 14 residues. The germline V gene has CDR1 KGHSH and CDR2 LQKENI. The CDR3 coding sequence is TGTGCCAGCTCATCGGAAGGGGAGGACAATGAGCAGTTCTTC. Translating gives CASSSEGEDNEQFF.

This rearrangement joins TRBV5-4 to TRBJ2-7; D may be TRBD2 (5 bases). Germline CDR1 is SGHNT and CDR2 is YYREEE (reference sequence). This CDR3 comprises 15 residues. Trimming removed 2 bases from V and 5 bases from J, with 17 bases in between. The CDR3 DNA is TGTGCCAGCAGCTTTTGGATGGGAGCCCGGAACGAGCAGTACTTC. Its protein product is CASSFWMGARNEQYF. The entire variable domain, with the rest obtained from reference TRBV5-4 and TRBJ2-7, is as follows: ETGVTQSPTHLIKTRGQQVTLRCSSQSGHNTVSWYQQALGQGPQFIFQYYREEENGRGNFPPRFSGLQFPNYSSELNVNALELDDSALYLCASSFWMGARNEQYFGPGTRLTVT.

This sequence joins TRBV15 and TRBJ2-7, with D perhaps matching TRBD1 or TRBD2 (5 bases each). The CDR3 loop spans 13 amino acids. V lost 3 bases to trimming and J lost 6 bases, with 12 bases between them. Germline V lookup: CDR1 LNHNV, CDR2 YYDKDF (reference sequence). CDR3 in DNA: TGTGCCACCAGCAGGGGGGATTCAGCCGAGCAGTACTTC. Amino acid sequence: CATSRGDSAEQYF.

V usage is TRBV15 and J usage is TRBJ1-2; D perhaps matches TRBD1 (5 bases). CDR3 size: 16 residues. Trimming removed 1 base at V and 6 bases at J, with 18 bases between. Germline CDR1 LNHNV, CDR2 YYDKDF (reference sequence). The CDR3 nucleotides read TGTGCCACCAGCAGAGGGAGCAGGGAGGGTTTGGATGGCTACACCTTC. This codes for CATSRGSREGLDGYTF.

The rearrangement links TRBV5-4 to TRBJ2-1; TRBD2 might be the D (6 bases). Trimming stripped 5 bases from V and 4 bases from J, with 13 bases between. This CDR3 has 14 residues. Germline lookup yields CDR1 SGHNT and CDR2 YYREEE (reference sequence). DNA for the CDR3: TGTGCCAGCAGTCCCCGGGACTCTTACAATGAGCAGTTCTTC. Residues: CASSPRDSYNEQFF.

This clone showed up just once. The V and J genes are TRBV27 and TRBJ1-1; perhaps TRBD1 as D (5 bases). The germline V and J ends were trimmed by 1 base and 1 base, with 13 bases remaining between them. The CDR3 runs to 16 residues. Germline-derived CDR1 and CDR2 are MNHEY and SMNVEV (reference sequence). CDR3 DNA: TGTGCCAGCAGTTTATACAGGCGGGGGGAGAACACTGAAGCTTTCTTT. Its translation is CASSLYRRGENTEAFF.

This clone was detected only once. The V gene is TRBV29-1, the J gene TRBJ2-5, with 8 bases lining up with TRBD1. The CDR3 has 13 residues. Germline V gives CDR1 SQVTM, CDR2 ANQGSEA. The V gene end was trimmed by 1 base and the J gene end by 5 bases; junction bases not matched to a gene: 3. The CDR3 DNA reads TGCAGCGTTGAAGGACAGGGGATGGAGACCCAGTACTTC. Protein sequence: CSVEGQGMETQYF.

The V and J genes are TRBV18 and TRBJ2-7, with D perhaps TRBD1 (6 bases). V lost 2 bases and J 5 bases, leaving 16 bases between the germline ends. This CDR3 contains 15 residues. The germline V gene has CDR1 KGHSH and CDR2 LQKENI. The CDR3 DNA sequence: TGTGCCAGCTCACCAACGGGACAACCAACCAACGAGCAGTACTTC. Encoded protein: CASSPTGQPTNEQYF. Combining the CDR3 with reference TRBV18 and TRBJ2-7 gives the whole variable domain NAGVMQNPRHLVRRRGQEARLRCSPMKGHSHVYWYRQLPEEGLKFMVYLQKENIIDESGMPKERFSAEFPKEGPSILRIQQVVRGDSAAYFCASSPTGQPTNEQYFGPGTRLTVT.

The table lists this clone with a few counts. This same CDR3 is encoded by further DNA sequences in the sample. The chain employs TRBV18 and TRBJ2-7, with TRBD1 matching over 9 bases. Germline CDR1 reads KGHSH; CDR2 reads LQKENI. The CDR3 is 14 residues long. With 5 bases clipped from V and 2 bases from J, the junction kept 4 bases outside the gene matches. DNA for the CDR3: TGTGCCAGCTCATCCGGGACAGGGCCCTACGAGCAGTACTTC. It translates to CASSSGTGPYEQYF.

The V call is TRBV7-2, the J call TRBJ2-1; D unresolved. The CDR3 runs 15 residues. V was shortened by 5 bases and J by 5 bases, with 16 bases between the two germline ends. CDR1 and CDR2 from the germline V gene are SGHTA and FQGNSA. The CDR3 region has the DNA TGTGCCAGCAGCGGTTCCGTTAGCAGACACAATGAGCAGTTCTTC. This translates into CASSGSVSRHNEQFF.

The gene calls are TRBV9 and TRBJ1-3; D possibly corresponds to TRBD1 (6 bases). In germline, CDR1 is SGDLS, CDR2 YYNGEE. V dropped 0 bases and J dropped 2 bases, with 9 bases sitting between them. There are 15 residues in the CDR3. For the CDR3, the DNA is TGTGCCAGCAGCGTAGACCCAGGGGCTGGAAACACCATATATTTT. This codes for CASSVDPGAGNTIYF.

The chain is built from TRBV7-9 and TRBJ2-3, with D uncertain. Deletions cut 3 bases from V and 5 bases from J, with 3 bases between. Germline-derived CDR1 and CDR2 are SEHNR and FQNEAQ (reference sequence). The CDR3 sequence is 11 residues long. CDR3: CASSLIDTQYF. The CDR3 DNA reads TGTGCCAGCAGCTTGATAGATACGCAGTATTTT. The full variable domain, with the rest looked up from reference TRBV7-9 and TRBJ2-3, is DTGVSQNPRHKITKRGQNVTFRCDPISEHNRLYWYRQTLGQGPEFLTYFQNEAQLEKSRLLSDRFSAERPKGSFSTLEIQRTEQGDSAMYLCASSLIDTQYFGPGTRLTVL.

The rearrangement joins TRBV11-2 to TRBJ1-1; a possible D gene is TRBD1 (6 bases). This CDR3 contains 15 residues. From germline, CDR1 is SGHAT and CDR2 FQNNGV. Trimming removed 3 bases from V and 6 bases from J, with 17 bases in between. The CDR3 protein is CASSLRRDIPPEAFF. DNA for the CDR3: TGTGCCAGCAGCTTGCGGCGGGACATTCCTCCTGAAGCTTTCTTT.

The chain has TRBV4-1 and TRBJ2-3; 8 nucleotides agree with TRBD2. The length of the CDR3 is 16 residues. Per germline, CDR1 MGHRA and CDR2 YSYEKL. The junction had 9 bases not matched to a gene; V was cut back by 6 bases and J by 1 base. The CDR3 DNA sequence: TGCGCCAGCAGACTCGGAGCGGGAGCGGGCACAGATACGCAGTATTTT. Amino acid sequence: CASRLGAGAGTDTQYF.

This chain joins TRBV4-1 and TRBJ2-7, with D perhaps matching TRBD1 or TRBD2 (5 bases each). There are 16 residues in the CDR3. Germline CDR1 MGHRA, CDR2 YSYEKL. V lost 0 bases and J lost 3, with 15 bases in between. CDR3 nucleotides: TGCGCCAGCAGCCAAGATCGGAGGAGACAGAACTACGAGCAGTACTTC. It encodes CASSQDRRRQNYEQYF.

The rearrangement links TRBV4-2 to TRBJ2-5, with D perhaps TRBD1 (5 bases). The CDR3 extends over 14 amino acids. From germline, CDR1 is LGHNA and CDR2 YNFKEQ. V was shortened by 4 bases and J by 1 base, with 10 bases between the two germline ends. The CDR3 spells CASSPRQSQETQYF. The CDR3, as DNA: TGTGCCAGCAGCCCCAGACAGAGCCAAGAGACCCAGTACTTC.

This sequence joins TRBV5-1 and TRBJ1-1; D unclear. Trimming removed 1 base from V and 4 bases from J, with 11 bases in between. The CDR3 covers 14 residues. Germline CDR1 is SGHRS and CDR2 is YFSETQ. CDR3 DNA sequence: TGCGCCAGCAGCTTGTTCACGATGAGCACTGAAGCTTTCTTT. Its protein product is CASSLFTMSTEAFF. Drawing the rest from reference TRBV5-1 and TRBJ1-1, the complete variable domain is KAGVTQTPRYLIKTRGQQVTLSCSPISGHRSVSWYQQTPGQGLQFLFEYFSETQRNKGNFPGRFSGRQFSNSRSEMNVSTLELGDSALYLCASSLFTMSTEAFFGQGTRLTVV.

The chain uses TRBV7-3 and TRBJ2-3, with D unresolved. CDR1 SGHTA and CDR2 FQGTGA come from the germline V gene. CDR3 length: 14 residues. The V and J ends lost 2 bases and 4 bases respectively, with 10 bases between them. The CDR3 here is CASSLRARSDTQYF. In nucleotides, the CDR3 is TGTGCCAGCAGCTTACGCGCTAGATCAGATACGCAGTATTTT.

The CDR3 spells CASSLGWENTEAFF. CDR3 DNA sequence: TGCGCCAGCAGCTTGGGGTGGGAGAACACTGAAGCTTTCTTT. The rearrangement uses TRBV5-1 and TRBJ1-1; the D is unclear. V lost 0 bases, J lost 1 base, and 7 bases lay in between. Germline CDR1 reads SGHRS; CDR2 reads YFSETQ. This CDR3 has 14 residues.

The chain is built from TRBV5-1 and TRBJ1-2; unclear D gene. Trimming took off 1 base at V and 3 bases at J, with 7 bases between the two ends. Per the germline V gene, CDR1 is SGHRS and CDR2 is YFSETQ. The CDR3 loop spans 13 amino acids. CDR3 region: CASSLNGHYGYTF. The CDR3 DNA follows: TGCGCCAGCAGCTTGAACGGGCACTATGGCTACACCTTC.

There are a few counts of this clone. The chain carries TRBV6-4 and TRBJ2-1; 10 bases match TRBD2. Trimming at V came to 0 bases and at J to 3 bases, leaving 2 bases not matched to a gene. Germline V CDR1 and CDR2: MRHNA, SNTAGT. This CDR3 spans 16 amino acids. The CDR3 loop reads CASSDSLAGDYNEQFF. CDR3 DNA: TGTGCCAGCAGTGACTCTCTAGCGGGAGACTACAATGAGCAGTTCTTC.

This clone is a singleton in its sample. The rearrangement links TRBV7-2 to TRBJ1-3; no firm D call. The CDR3 totals 16 residues. Germline V gene sequence: CDR1 SGHTA, CDR2 FQGNSA. V shed 2 bases and J shed 1 base, with 12 bases lying between them. In DNA, the CDR3 is TGTGCCAGCAGCTTAACGACCGGCGGTTCTGGAAACACCATATATTTT. Protein sequence: CASSLTTGGSGNTIYF.

The rearrangement uses TRBV27 and TRBJ2-7, with D perhaps being TRBD1 or TRBD2 (5 bases each). CDR1 MNHEY and CDR2 SMNVEV come from the germline V gene (reference sequence). Trimming shortened V by 5 bases and J by 7 bases, and 27 bases separated the two germline ends. The CDR3 has 17 residues. CDR3 sequence (DNA): TGTGCCAGCAGTCCATCAATAAGGGTTGGGGGTGGATGGGAGCAGTACTTC. Its translation: CASSPSIRVGGGWEQYF.